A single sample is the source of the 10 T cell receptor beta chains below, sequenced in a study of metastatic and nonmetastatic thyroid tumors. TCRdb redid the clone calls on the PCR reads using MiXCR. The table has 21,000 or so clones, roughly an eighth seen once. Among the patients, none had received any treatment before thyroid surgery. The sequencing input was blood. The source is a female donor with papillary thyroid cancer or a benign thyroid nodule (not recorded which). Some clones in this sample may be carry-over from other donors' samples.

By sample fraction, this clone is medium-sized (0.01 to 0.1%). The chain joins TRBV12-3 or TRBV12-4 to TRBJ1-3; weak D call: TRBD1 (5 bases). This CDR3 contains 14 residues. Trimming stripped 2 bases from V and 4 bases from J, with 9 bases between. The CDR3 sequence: CASSLKGPGNTIYF. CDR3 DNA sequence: TGTGCCAGCAGTTTAAAGGGACCGGGAAACACCATATATTTT.

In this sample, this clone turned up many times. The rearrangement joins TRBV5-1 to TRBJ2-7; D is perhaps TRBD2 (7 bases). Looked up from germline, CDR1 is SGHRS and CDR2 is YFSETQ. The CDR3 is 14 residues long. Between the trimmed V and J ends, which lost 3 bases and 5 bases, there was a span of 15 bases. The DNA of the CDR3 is TGCGCCAGCAGCTCCCGAAGGGGGGGGGACGAGCAGTACTTC. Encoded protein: CASSSRRGGDEQYF.

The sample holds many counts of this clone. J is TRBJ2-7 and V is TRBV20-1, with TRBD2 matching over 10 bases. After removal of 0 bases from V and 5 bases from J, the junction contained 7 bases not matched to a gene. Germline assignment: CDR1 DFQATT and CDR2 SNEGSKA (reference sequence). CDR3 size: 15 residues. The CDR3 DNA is TGCAGTGCTAGAGATCGACTAGCGGGTTTACACGAGCAGTACTTC. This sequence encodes CSARDRLAGLHEQYF.

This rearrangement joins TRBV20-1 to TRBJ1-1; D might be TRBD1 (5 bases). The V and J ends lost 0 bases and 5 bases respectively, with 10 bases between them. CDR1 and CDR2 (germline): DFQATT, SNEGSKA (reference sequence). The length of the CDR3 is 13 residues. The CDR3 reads CSARDAGETEAFF. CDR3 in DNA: TGCAGTGCTAGAGATGCGGGGGAGACTGAAGCTTTCTTT.

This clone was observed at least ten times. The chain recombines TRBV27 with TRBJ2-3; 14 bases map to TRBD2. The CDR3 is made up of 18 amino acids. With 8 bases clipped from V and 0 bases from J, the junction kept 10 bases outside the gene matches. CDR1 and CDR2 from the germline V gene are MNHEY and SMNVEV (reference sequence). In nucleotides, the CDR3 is TGTGCCAGCGCTCCGGGACTAGCGGGGGCCCTCAGCACAGATACGCAGTATTTT. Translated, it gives CASAPGLAGALSTDTQYF.

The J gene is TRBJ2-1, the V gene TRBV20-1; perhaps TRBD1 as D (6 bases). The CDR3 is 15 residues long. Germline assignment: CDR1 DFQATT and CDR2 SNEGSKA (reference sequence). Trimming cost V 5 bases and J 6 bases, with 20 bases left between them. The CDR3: CSAEPGHYPGNEQFF. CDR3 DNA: TGCAGTGCTGAACCGGGACATTATCCGGGCAATGAGCAGTTCTTC.

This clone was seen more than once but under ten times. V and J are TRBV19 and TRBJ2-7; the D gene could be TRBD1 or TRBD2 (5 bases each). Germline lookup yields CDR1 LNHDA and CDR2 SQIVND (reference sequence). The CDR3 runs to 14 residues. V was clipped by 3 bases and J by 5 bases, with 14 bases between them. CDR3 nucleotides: TGTGCCAGTAGTATTGGGGGAGTTCTAGACGAGCAGTACTTC. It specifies CASSIGGVLDEQYF.

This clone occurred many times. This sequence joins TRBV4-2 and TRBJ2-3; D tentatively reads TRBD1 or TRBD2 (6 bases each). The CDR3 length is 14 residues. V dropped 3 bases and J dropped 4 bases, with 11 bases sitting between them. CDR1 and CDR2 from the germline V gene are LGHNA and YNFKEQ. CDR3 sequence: CASSQGGHSDTQYF. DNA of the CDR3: TGTGCCAGCAGCCAGGGGGGCCACTCAGATACGCAGTATTTT.

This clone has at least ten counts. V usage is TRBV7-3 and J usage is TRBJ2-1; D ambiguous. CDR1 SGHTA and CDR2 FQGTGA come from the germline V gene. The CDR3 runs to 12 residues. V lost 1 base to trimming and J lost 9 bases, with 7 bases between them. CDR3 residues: CASSLMRGEQFF. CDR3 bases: TGTGCCAGCAGCTTAATGCGCGGTGAGCAGTTCTTC.

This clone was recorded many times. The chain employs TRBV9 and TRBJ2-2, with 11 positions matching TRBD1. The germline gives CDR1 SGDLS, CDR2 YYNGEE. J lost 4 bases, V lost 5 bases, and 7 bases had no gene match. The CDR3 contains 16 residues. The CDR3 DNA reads TGTGCCAGCAGACCTCCCGGGACAGGGGGCACCGGGGAGCTGTTTTTT. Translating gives CASRPPGTGGTGELFF.